This TCR beta chain was retrieved from a study of blood T cell repertoires in COVID-19. Repertoires were generated with immunoSEQ multiplex PCR, while TCRdb's copy carries only in-frame clones and drops some. Of fewer than 150,000 clones in the sample, over 80% were seen once. This clone was observed a few times. Trimming cost V 3 bases and J 7 bases; bases outside gene matches: 7. This CDR3 is built from 14 residues. CDR1 and CDR2 from the germline V gene are SGHRS and YFSETQ. This TCR was recovered from a woman aged 65 to 85 with acute or convalescent COVID-19. This sequence joins TRBV5-1 and TRBJ2-3; 8 bases are a match to TRBD2. The sequenced sample was peripheral blood. In nucleotides, the CDR3 is TGCGCCAGCAGCTCGGGGGGGCGCGGAAATACGCAGTATTTT. Amino acids: CASSSGGRGNTQYF.